Included here is one TCR beta chain sequence, with context. Its antigen is not yet known. Nothing much larger sits one base from this clone, and base qualities are not available. Stable Graves' hyperthyroidism was defined as no progression to ophthalmopathy during 18 months of follow-up. Hyperthyroidism patients were newly diagnosed, had a disease duration of under 2 months, and were aged 18 to 65 years. Patients with uncontrolled infections, other autoimmune diseases, pregnancy or lactation were excluded. Diagnoses relied on clinical symptoms, serum thyroxine and TRAb, thyroid ultrasound and orbital computed tomography. PBMCs were separated from roughly 9.3 ml of fresh peripheral blood using Ficoll-Paque density gradient centrifugation. Total RNA was extracted with Trizol reagent, and quality was checked on an Agilent 2100 Bioanalyzer. The data stem from a study of T cells in Graves' hyperthyroidism and ophthalmopathy (dated by TCRdb to the late 2010s). General notes on the study: Peripheral blood was sampled at the time of initial diagnosis, prior to any treatment. To identify TCR V-J signatures that set the groups apart, the researchers used a discovery cohort of roughly 100 patients, made up of fewer than 50 with Graves' ophthalmopathy and 57 with stable Graves' hyperthyroidism. Prospective prediction of ophthalmopathy was tested in an independent validation cohort consisting of fewer than 20 hyperthyroidism patients and over 15 patients who later progressed to ophthalmopathy. The roughly 94 discovery patients were randomly divided into training and test sets at a 7:3 ratio. In roughly six Graves' hyperthyroidism patients, the study also compared T-cell repertoires from thyroid tissue with T-cell repertoires from blood. After blood sampling, hyperthyroidism patients were treated with methimazole at a starting dose of 30 mg daily, and ophthalmopathy patients were treated with high-dose intravenous methylprednisolone. TCR Vbeta CDR3 sequencing of some 140 peripheral blood samples (about 45 ophthalmopathy, about 80 hyperthyroidism and approximately 17 progressor patients) is reported in the paper.

The TCR beta CDR3 regions were amplified from RNA transcripts. The first round of RT-PCR for the TCR CDR3 was performed with the HTBI primer set and the Qiagen OneStep RT-PCR kit. A second multiplex PCR round built the libraries, followed by size selection and purification. Sequencing of the libraries was done on an Illumina HiSeq2000 using paired-end 100 bp reads. Processing in the source paper ran as follows. SOAPnuke was used to process the raw data, removing reads that contained adapters or uncalled bases, had a mean Phred below 15, or lacked an exact match to the constant primer or identifier. High-quality paired reads were merged using COPE v1.2.5, and each unique nucleotide sequence was defined as a clonotype. MiTCR v1.1 was used to align the clonotypes against IMGT TRBV, TRBD and TRBJ reference segments. Analysis was restricted to V-J combinations with a frequency above 0.0001, which covered roughly 99% of repertoires. A TCS score was defined as the ratio between F50 (clonal expansion) and ExV (chaos), using BLOSUM62-based TCRdist between CDR3 peptides within each V-J. Welch's t-statistics and random forest reduced around 550 V-J features to 13, which were used in a naive Bayes classifier (R e1071). TCRdb itself trimmed the public reads at Q25 with fastp, ran MiXCR and retained productive beta chains. Here each entry gathers all rows of one CDR3 protein and keeps the most common genes and DNA. The V and J calls and clone size are TCRdb's, not the authors'. The sample data list a few hundred thousand distinct CDR3 sequences, and around 14% of these were observed just once. Of the sample, 6.5% to 8% is held by the ten largest clones.

The paper's findings and limits, for the study overall: A model built on a 13 V-J signature distinguished ophthalmopathy from stable hyperthyroidism, reaching about 88% sensitivity and about 81% specificity in cross-validation and 80%/75% in testing. Most expanded thyroid clonotypes (frequency above 0.001) were also found in blood, which suggests that blood repertoires may mirror thyroid immune responses. During validation, the model predicted progression to ophthalmopathy a median of roughly 7.1 months ahead of onset, with around 70% sensitivity and 72% to 80% specificity. No statistical method was used to fix the sample size in advance, and group allocation was not hidden from the investigators.

The CDR3 sequence holds 15 residues, the cysteine and phenylalanine included. The DNA shown is the 45-base CDR3, in frame from base 1. The germline V gene provides CDR1 MGHDK and CDR2 SYGVNS. The junction carries 12 bases between V and J, which are trimmed by 4 bases and 3 bases respectively. This clonotype was sampled from a woman in her twenties or thirties with Graves' hyperthyroidism. The rearranged chain carries TRBV25-1 and TRBJ1-4; the D gene is unclear. Sequenced sample: blood. The CDR3 region: CASSVTGQSNEKLFF. The sequence in DNA is TGTGCCAGCAGTGTCACTGGGCAGTCTAATGAAAAACTGTTTTTT.